This T cell receptor beta chain was identified during a study of blood T cells in healthy people across ages. Using a J-beta primer mix together with a sample-barcoded 5' primer, a second PCR was run for roughly 7 to 11 cycles. From the 5' RACE reads, TCRdb called clonotypes with MiXCR, one entry per CDR3 protein. In the table there are approximately 800,000 distinct CDR3 sequences, around 24% of which are singletons. This CDR3 comprises 13 residues. Germline V CDR1 and CDR2: SQVTM, ANQGSEA. The same data also went into a second study, on T cells of mothers and their children.

The chain uses TRBV29-1 and TRBJ2-5, with D tentatively TRBD2 (5 bases). The DNA matches TRBJ2-1 better at its end, which makes the J call doubtful. The sample comprised blood. This receptor was identified in a boy under 18 in good health. CDR3 sequence reads: CSAGKPLSNEQFF. The CDR3 DNA reads TGCAGCGCCGGGAAACCCCTCTCGAATGAGCAGTTCTTC.